This TCR beta chain stems from a study of OX40 agonist ivuxolimab in advanced cancers. General study results and limits: More expanded clones were found, on average, in CD8+ than in CD4+ T cells.

This clone was observed a few times. As yet, its antigen is unknown. Measured with immunoSEQ multiplex PCR; TCRdb has only the in-frame clones, and not every one. The repertoire holds around 46,000 clones, with about 89% as singletons. CDR3 size: 11 residues. In germline, CDR1 is MNHEY, CDR2 SVGAGI. Material: CD4+ or CD8+ T cells sorted from blood, obtained in a trial of the OX40 agonist ivuxolimab. This receptor was identified in an adult with an advanced solid tumor such as melanoma, head and neck, liver or kidney cancer. J is TRBJ1-1 and V is TRBV6-5; D unresolved. As DNA, the CDR3 is TGTGCTAGCGAGGATAACACTGAAGCTTTCTTT. It yields the protein CASEDNTEAFF.